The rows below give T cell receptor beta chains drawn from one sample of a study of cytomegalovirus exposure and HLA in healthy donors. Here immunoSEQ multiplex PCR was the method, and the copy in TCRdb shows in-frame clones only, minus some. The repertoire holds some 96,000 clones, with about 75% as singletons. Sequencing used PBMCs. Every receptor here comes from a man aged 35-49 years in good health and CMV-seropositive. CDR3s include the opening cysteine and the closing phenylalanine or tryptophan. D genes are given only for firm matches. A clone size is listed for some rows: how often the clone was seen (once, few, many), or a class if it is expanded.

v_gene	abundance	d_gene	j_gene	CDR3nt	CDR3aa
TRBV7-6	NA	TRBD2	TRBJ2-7	TGTGCCAGCAGCTTAGATCTAGCGGGGTACGAGCAGTACTTC	CASSLDLAGYEQYF
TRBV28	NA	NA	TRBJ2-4	TGTGCCAGCAGTTTTCAGGGTTGGGCATTTAAACAGTCGACCAAAAACATTCAGTACTTC	CASSFQGWAFKQSTKNIQYF
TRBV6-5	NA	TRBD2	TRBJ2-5	TGTGCCAGCAGTAATTTAGCGGGGGACCAAGAGACCCAGTACTTC	CASSNLAGDQETQYF
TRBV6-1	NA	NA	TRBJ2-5	TGTGCCAGCAGTGATGTGGGACTGCCAAAAGAGACCCAGTACTTC	CASSDVGLPKETQYF
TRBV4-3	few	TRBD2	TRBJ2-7	TGCGCCAGCAGCCAAGATCTGTCTAGCGGGAGTAATCCCTACGAGCAGTACTTC	CASSQDLSSGSNPYEQYF
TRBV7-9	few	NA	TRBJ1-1	TGTGCCAGCAGCCATAGGACTGTTAACACTGAAGCTTTCTTT	CASSHRTVNTEAFF
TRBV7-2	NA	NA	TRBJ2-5	TGTGCCAGCAGCTTAGCGAGGCAAGAGACCCAGTACTTC	CASSLARQETQYF
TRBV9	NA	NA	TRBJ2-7	TGTGCCAGCAGCGTATTCCCAGACAATAGTCGCTACGAGCAGTACTTC	CASSVFPDNSRYEQYF
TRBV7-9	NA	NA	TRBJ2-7	TGTGCCAGCAGCTTAGGGGCCAGGGTCCCCTACGAGCAGTACTTC	CASSLGARVPYEQYF
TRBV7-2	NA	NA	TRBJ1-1	TGTGCCAGCAGCTTAGTGCGCGGCGCGAACACTGAAGCTTTCTTT	CASSLVRGANTEAFF
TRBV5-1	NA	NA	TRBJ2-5	TGCGCCAGCAGCTTGGCCGGAGAGACCCAGTACTTC	CASSLAGETQYF
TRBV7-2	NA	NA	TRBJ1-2	TGTGCCAGCAGCTTAGCGGAGGGGCCCAATAGTGGCTACACCTTC	CASSLAEGPNSGYTF
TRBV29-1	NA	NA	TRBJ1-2	TGCAGCGTTGAGGCCCAGATCTCCCTCTATGGCTACACCTTC	CSVEAQISLYGYTF
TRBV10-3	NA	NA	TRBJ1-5	TGTGCCATCAGTCAGGATAGCAATCAGCCCCAGCATTTT	CAISQDSNQPQHF
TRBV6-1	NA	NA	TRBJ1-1	TGTGCCAGCAGTGAATCGGTGAACACTGAAGCTTTCTTT	CASSESVNTEAFF
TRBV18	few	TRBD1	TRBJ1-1	TGTGCCAGCTCTCAGACAGGGGGCACTGAAGCTTTCTTT	CASSQTGGTEAFF
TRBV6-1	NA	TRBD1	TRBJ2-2	TGTGCCAGCAGTGATCTGCAGGGGGCGTCCGGGGAGCTGTTTTTT	CASSDLQGASGELFF
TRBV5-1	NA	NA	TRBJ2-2	TGCGCCAGCCGAGGCCTCTCGAACACCGGGGAGCTGTTTTTT	CASRGLSNTGELFF